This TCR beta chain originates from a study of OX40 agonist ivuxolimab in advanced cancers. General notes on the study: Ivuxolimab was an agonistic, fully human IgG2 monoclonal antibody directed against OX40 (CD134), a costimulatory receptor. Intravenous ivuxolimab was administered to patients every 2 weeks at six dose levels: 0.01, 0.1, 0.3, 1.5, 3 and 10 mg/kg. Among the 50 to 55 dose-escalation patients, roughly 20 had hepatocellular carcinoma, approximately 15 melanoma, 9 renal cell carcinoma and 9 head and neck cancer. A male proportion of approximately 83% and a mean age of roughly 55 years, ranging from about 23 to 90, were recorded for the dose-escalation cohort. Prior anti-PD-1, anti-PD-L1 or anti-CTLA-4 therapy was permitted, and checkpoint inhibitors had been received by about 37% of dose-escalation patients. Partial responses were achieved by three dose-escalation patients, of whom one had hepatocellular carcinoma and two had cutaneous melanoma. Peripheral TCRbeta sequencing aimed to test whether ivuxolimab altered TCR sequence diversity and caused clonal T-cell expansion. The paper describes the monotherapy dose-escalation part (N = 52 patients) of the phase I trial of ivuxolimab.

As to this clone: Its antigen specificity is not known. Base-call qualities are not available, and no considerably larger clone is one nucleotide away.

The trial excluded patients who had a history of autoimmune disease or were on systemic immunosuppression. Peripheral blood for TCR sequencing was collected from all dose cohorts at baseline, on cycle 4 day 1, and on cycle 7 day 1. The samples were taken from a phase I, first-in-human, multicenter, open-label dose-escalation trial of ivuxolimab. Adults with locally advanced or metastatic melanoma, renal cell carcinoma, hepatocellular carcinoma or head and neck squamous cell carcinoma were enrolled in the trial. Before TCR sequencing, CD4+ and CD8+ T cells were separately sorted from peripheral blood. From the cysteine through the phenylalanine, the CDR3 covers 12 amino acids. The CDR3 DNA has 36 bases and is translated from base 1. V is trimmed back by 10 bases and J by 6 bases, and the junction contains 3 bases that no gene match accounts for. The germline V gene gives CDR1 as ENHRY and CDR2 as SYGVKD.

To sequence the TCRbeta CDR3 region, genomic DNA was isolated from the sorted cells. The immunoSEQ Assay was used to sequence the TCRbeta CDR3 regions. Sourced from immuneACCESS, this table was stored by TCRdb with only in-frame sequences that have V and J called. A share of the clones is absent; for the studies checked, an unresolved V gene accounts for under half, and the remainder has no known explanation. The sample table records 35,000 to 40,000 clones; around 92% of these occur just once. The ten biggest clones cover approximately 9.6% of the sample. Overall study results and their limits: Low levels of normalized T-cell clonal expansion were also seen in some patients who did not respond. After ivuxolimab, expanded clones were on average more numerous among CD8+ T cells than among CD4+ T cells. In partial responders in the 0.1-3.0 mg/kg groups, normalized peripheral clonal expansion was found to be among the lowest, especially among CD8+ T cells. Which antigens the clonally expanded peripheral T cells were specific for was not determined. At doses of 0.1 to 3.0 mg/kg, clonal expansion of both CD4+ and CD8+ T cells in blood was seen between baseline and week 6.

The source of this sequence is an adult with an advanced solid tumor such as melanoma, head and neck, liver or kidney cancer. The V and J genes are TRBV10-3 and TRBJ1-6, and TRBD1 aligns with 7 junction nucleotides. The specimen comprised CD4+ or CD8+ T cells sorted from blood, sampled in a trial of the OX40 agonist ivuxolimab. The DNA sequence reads TGTGCCACCCGGGACAGTAATTCACCCCTCCACTTT. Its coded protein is CATRDSNSPLHF.